Presented here are 17 T cell receptor beta chains from one specimen sequenced in a study of vaccination and CD4 T cells after COVID-19. Cultured CD4+ T cell DNA underwent sequencing with the Oncomine TCR Beta short-read assay. TCRdb independently ran MiXCR on the PCR reads; one entry per CDR3 protein. The sample shows tens of thousands of distinct CDR3 sequences, about a third of them seen only once. No antigen has been identified for these receptors. The time point here: late sampling 161 to 241 days after vaccination in a few convalescent patients. This sample's treatment: roughly 10-day PBMC culture with coronavirus spike peptide pools or control peptides (ViraFEST assay). Sequencing used CD4+ T cells from blood, cultured in vitro, obtained about 7 months after SARS-CoV-2 vaccination. Source of these receptors: a human donor who had recovered from COVID-19.

The chain links TRBV5-6 to TRBJ2-5, with a tentative D call TRBD1 (7 bases). CDR3 length equals 14 residues. Germline CDR1 and CDR2: SGHDT and YYEEEE. V lost 4 bases to trimming and J lost 2 bases, with 12 bases between them. DNA for the CDR3: TGTGCCAGCAGCCTGGGGGGACAGCAAGAGACCCAGTACTTC. Amino acids: CASSLGGQQETQYF.

The chain carries TRBV19 and TRBJ1-2; D perhaps matches TRBD1 (5 bases). Trimming removed 3 bases from V and 1 base from J, with 9 bases in between. CDR1 LNHDA and CDR2 SQIVND come from the germline V gene (reference sequence). The length of the CDR3 is 14 residues. CDR3 amino acids: CASSISGINYGYTF. In DNA, the CDR3 is TGTGCCAGTAGTATTTCAGGGATTAACTATGGCTACACCTTC.

In this sample, this clonotype turned up a few times. The V call is TRBV28, the J call TRBJ1-1; 11 nucleotides match TRBD1. The V gene end was trimmed by 5 bases and the J gene end by 4 bases; junction bases not matched to a gene: 6. Germline values: CDR1 MDHEN, CDR2 SYDVKM. The CDR3 covers 15 residues. The CDR3 DNA reads TGTGCCAGCAGTACTCCCGGGACAGGGGGCACTGAAGCTTTCTTT. This translates into CASSTPGTGGTEAFF.

This clonotype was observed a few times. This chain links TRBV20-1 with TRBJ2-7; tentatively, D is TRBD1 or TRBD2 (5 bases each). The CDR3 contains 14 residues. Looked up from germline, CDR1 is DFQATT and CDR2 is SNEGSKA (reference sequence). V lost 3 bases, J lost 4 bases, and 16 bases lay in between. CDR3 region: CSARRVLGVYEQYF. The CDR3 coding sequence is TGCAGTGCTAGGCGCGTACTAGGGGTTTACGAGCAGTACTTC.

This clonotype has more than one count but fewer than ten. The V gene is TRBV7-2, the J gene TRBJ1-2, with D possibly TRBD1 on 6 matching bases. The CDR3 extends over 15 amino acids. V was clipped by 1 base and J by 4 bases, with 13 bases between them. In germline, CDR1 is SGHTA, CDR2 FQGNSA. The CDR3 coding sequence is TGTGCCAGCAGCTTAGATTCTGGGGGGCCCTATGGCTACACCTTC. It yields the protein CASSLDSGGPYGYTF.

The chain has TRBV12-3 or TRBV12-4 and TRBJ1-1; tentative D call: TRBD1 (5 bases). The V and J ends lost 4 bases and 4 bases respectively, with 10 bases between them. The CDR3 is 13 amino acids. CDR3 sequence (DNA): TGTGCCAGCAGTTCGGGGGTGGCCACTGAAGCTTTCTTT. It specifies CASSSGVATEAFF.

The V call is TRBV7-2, the J call TRBJ2-3; 10 positions match TRBD2. The germline V gene encodes CDR1 SGHTA and CDR2 FQGNSA. The trim removed 3 bases at V and 4 bases at J, leaving 4 bases unmatched. The CDR3 is made up of 15 amino acids. DNA of the CDR3: TGTGCCAGCAGCTTGATAGCGGGAGGCGCAGATACGCAGTATTTT. Its translation is CASSLIAGGADTQYF.

This clonotype has only a few counts. V usage is TRBV6-2 or TRBV6-3 and J usage is TRBJ1-2, with D hard to call. The germline V gene encodes CDR1 MNHEY and CDR2 SVGEGT. The ends were cut back, 6 bases at V and 4 bases at J, with 21 bases in the middle. The CDR3 spans 16 residues. CDR3 protein: CASRPPEGRRGYGYTF. The CDR3 region has the DNA TGTGCCAGCAGACCCCCGGAGGGCCGGCGCGGCTATGGCTACACCTTC.

This clonotype was counted only a few times. This sequence joins TRBV7-3 and TRBJ2-2; 7 bases align to TRBD1. CDR1 SGHTA and CDR2 FQGTGA come from the germline V gene. The CDR3 sequence is 16 residues long. With 5 bases clipped from V and 6 bases from J, the junction kept 12 bases outside the gene matches. CDR3 sequence: CASSPSDRFLAGELFF. The CDR3 bases are TGTGCCAGCAGCCCATCGGACAGGTTCCTTGCCGGGGAGCTGTTTTTT.

This clonotype showed up just a few times. The gene calls are TRBV20-1 and TRBJ2-1; 9 positions match TRBD2. From germline, CDR1 is DFQATT and CDR2 SNEGSKA (reference sequence). Losses at the gene ends were 1 base for V and 5 bases for J; bases not matched to a gene: 3. The CDR3 has 14 amino acids. The chain's CDR3 is CSARVSGRNNEQFF. The CDR3 nucleotides read TGCAGTGCTAGAGTTAGCGGGAGAAACAATGAGCAGTTCTTC.

The chain employs TRBV28 and TRBJ2-7; 13 bases agree with TRBD2. The J segment lost 5 bases and the V segment lost 2 bases, leaving 6 bases of the junction unmatched. CDR3 length: 16 amino acids. Per germline, CDR1 MDHEN and CDR2 SYDVKM. CDR3 DNA sequence: TGTGCCAGCAGTTTAACTGGGACTAGCGGGACTAACGAGCAGTACTTC. Translating gives CASSLTGTSGTNEQYF. Filled out from reference TRBV28 and TRBJ2-7, the complete variable domain reads DVKVTQSSRYLVKRTGEKVFLECVQDMDHENMFWYRQDPGLGLRLIYFSYDVKMKEKGDIPEGYSVSREKKERFSLILESASTNQTSMYLCASSLTGTSGTNEQYFGPGTRLTVT.

The chain couples TRBV20-1 to TRBJ2-1; D perhaps matches TRBD1 (6 bases). There are 13 residues in the CDR3. V was pared by 1 base and J by 12 bases, with 16 bases between. Germline assignment: CDR1 DFQATT and CDR2 SNEGSKA (reference sequence). CDR3 in DNA: TGCAGTGCTAGAGCTCAGGGGCACTATGGGCAGTTCTTC. Translation: CSARAQGHYGQFF.

The genes are TRBV7-2 and TRBJ2-1; possibly TRBD2 for D (6 bases). The V gene's germline CDR1 is SGHTA and CDR2 FQGNSA. Trimming removed 2 bases from V and 0 bases from J, with 8 bases in between. This CDR3 has 15 residues. The CDR3 DNA is TGTGCCAGCAGCTTACTAGCGAGCTCCTACAATGAGCAGTTCTTC. As protein: CASSLLASSYNEQFF.

V and J are TRBV6-1 and TRBJ2-2, with TRBD1 identical over 8 bases. J lost 2 bases, V lost 5 bases, and 10 bases had no gene match. The CDR3 is 17 residues long. Germline values: CDR1 MNHNS, CDR2 SASEGT. CDR3 sequence reads: CASSTTPGTGNTGELFF. Here the CDR3 DNA reads TGTGCCAGCAGTACAACACCCGGGACAGGTAACACCGGGGAGCTGTTTTTT.

This clonotype was observed a few times. The genes are TRBV6-4 and TRBJ2-1; TRBD2 agrees at 8 bases. CDR1 is MRHNA, CDR2 SNTAGT, per germline. The CDR3 covers 15 residues. V was pared by 3 bases and J by 8 bases, with 9 bases of the junction left unmatched. DNA of the CDR3: TGTGCCAGCAGTGATACCAGCGGGAGTATTCATGAGCAGTTCTTC. Its translation: CASSDTSGSIHEQFF.

This chain links TRBV11-1 with TRBJ2-1; 8 bases map to TRBD1. The CDR3 has 15 residues. Germline V gene sequence: CDR1 SGHAT, CDR2 FQDESV (reference sequence). J was trimmed by 8 bases and V by 3 bases; bases with no gene match: 9. Here the CDR3 DNA reads TGTGCCAGCAGCTTGGACAGGGAAGCTTTCGATGAGCAGTTCTTC. Translated: CASSLDREAFDEQFF. Complete variable domain (other parts from reference TRBV11-1 and TRBJ2-1): EAEVAQSPRYKITEKSQAVAFWCDPISGHATLYWYRQILGQGPELLVQFQDESVVDDSQLPKDRFSAERLKGVDSTLKIQPAELGDSAMYLCASSLDREAFDEQFFGPGTRLTVL.

The chain uses TRBV23-1 and TRBJ2-5, with no clear D. TRBV23-1 carries the ORF label, with uncertain function. The V end was cut by 7 bases, the J end by 1 base, with 10 bases between. The CDR3 is made up of 13 amino acids. CDR3 DNA: TGCGCCAGCATTGCAGGCGGCCAAGAGACCCAGTACTTC. It specifies CASIAGGQETQYF.